Described below is a single T cell receptor beta chain sequence and its context. This CDR3 comprises 15 residues. CDR1 is SGDLS and CDR2 is YYNGEE in the germline V gene. Trimming cost V 0 bases and J 3 bases, with 12 bases left between them. The protocol was immunoSEQ multiplex PCR, while the TCRdb copy is restricted to in-frame clones and leaves out a portion. The top ten clones hold about 17% of a sample with roughly 5,200 clones, about two thirds of them seen once. Cyclophosphamide on days +3 and +4 followed busulfan-fludarabine conditioning and a marrow graft. These data belong to a study of T cells after posttransplantation cyclophosphamide.

This sequence was found in a male patient between 60 and 69 years old who received an allogeneic stem cell transplant from an unrelated donor, was CMV-positive, and had acute GVHD only. Certain T cells may be donor cells from the graft. The material was PBMCs, obtained 362 days after allogeneic stem cell transplant with posttransplant cyclophosphamide. The genes are TRBV9 and TRBJ1-2; D uncertain. CDR3 in DNA: TGTGCCAGCAGCGTAGGACTGACGATAGACTATGGCTACACCTTC. As protein: CASSVGLTIDYGYTF.